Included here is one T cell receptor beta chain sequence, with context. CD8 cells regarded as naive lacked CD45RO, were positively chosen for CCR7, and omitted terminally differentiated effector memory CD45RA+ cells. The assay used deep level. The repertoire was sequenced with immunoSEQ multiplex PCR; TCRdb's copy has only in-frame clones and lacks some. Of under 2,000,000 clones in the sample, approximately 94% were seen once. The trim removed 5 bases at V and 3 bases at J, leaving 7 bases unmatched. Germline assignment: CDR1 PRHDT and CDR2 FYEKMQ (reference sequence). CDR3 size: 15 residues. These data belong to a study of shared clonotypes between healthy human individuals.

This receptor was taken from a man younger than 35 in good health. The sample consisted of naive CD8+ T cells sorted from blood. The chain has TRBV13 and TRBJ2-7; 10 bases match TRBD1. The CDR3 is CASSLARTGGYEQYF. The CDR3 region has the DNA TGTGCCAGCAGCCTGGCTCGGACAGGGGGCTACGAGCAGTACTTC.